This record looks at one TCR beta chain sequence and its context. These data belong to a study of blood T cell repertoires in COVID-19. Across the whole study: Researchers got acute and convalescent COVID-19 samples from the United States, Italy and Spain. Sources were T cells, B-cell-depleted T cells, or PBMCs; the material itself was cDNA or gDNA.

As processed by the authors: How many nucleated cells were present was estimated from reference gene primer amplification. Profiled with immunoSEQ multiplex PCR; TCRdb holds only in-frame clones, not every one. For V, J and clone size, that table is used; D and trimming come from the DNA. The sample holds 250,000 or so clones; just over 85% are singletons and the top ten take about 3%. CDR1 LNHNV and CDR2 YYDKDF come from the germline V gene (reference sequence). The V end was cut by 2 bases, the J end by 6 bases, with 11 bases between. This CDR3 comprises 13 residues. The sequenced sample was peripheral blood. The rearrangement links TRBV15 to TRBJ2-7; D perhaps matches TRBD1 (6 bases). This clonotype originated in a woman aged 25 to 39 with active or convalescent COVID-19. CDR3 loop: CATSRRTGIEQYF. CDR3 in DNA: TGTGCCACCAGCAGACGAACAGGGATCGAGCAGTACTTC.